This entry concerns a single T cell receptor (beta chain). Germline CDR1 MNHEY, CDR2 SMNVEV (reference sequence). The CDR3 has 17 residues. The junction had 10 bases not matched to a gene; V was cut back by 5 bases and J by 0 bases. One entry per CDR3 protein results from TCRdb running MiXCR on the reads. The repertoire holds around 490,000 distinct CDR3 sequences, around 27% seen once, with roughly an eighth in the top ten. This entry is derived from a study of T cell repertoires in cytomegalovirus infection. Sequencing input: PBMCs. The chain recombines TRBV27 with TRBJ2-1, with 7 bases matching TRBD2. This sequence originates from a human donor in good health (CMV status not recorded). Some clones in this sample may be carry-over from other donors' samples. The CDR3 DNA reads TGTGCCAGCAGTACTCGTACTAGCGCGATCTCCTACAATGAGCAGTTCTTC. Residues: CASSTRTSAISYNEQFF.